This TCR beta chain was identified during a study of regulatory T cells in long-lasting Graves disease. The sample's time point: persistent/refractory GD, antithyroid drugs over 5 years with positive TRAb. Researchers made the TCR library from RNA that was extracted from PBMCs. Diagnosing Graves' disease relied on the American Thyroid Association guidelines. Arm-PCR of CDR3 regions and iRepertoire HTBI primers were used to build TCR beta libraries. TCRdb redid the calling of the multiplex PCR reads with MiXCR, one entry per CDR3 protein. In the table there are about 660,000 distinct CDR3 sequences, approximately 29% of which are singletons. The length of the CDR3 is 18 residues. Per the germline V gene, CDR1 is SGHRS and CDR2 is YFSETQ. The V end lost 4 bases, the J end lost 3 bases, and 25 bases lay between the germline ends.

The chain links TRBV5-1 to TRBJ1-2, with D perhaps TRBD1 (5 bases). This clonotype was obtained from a female donor with Graves disease. The specimen was peripheral blood mononuclear cells (PBMCs), collected when the disease was refractory, from a patient treated with antithyroid drugs. The CDR3 DNA is TGCGCCAGCAGCCCCTATCCTCGGGGCGTAGGGGAGGACTATGGCTACACCTTC. The encoded protein is CASSPYPRGVGEDYGYTF.